This T cell receptor (beta chain) came from a study of control samples from healthy donors and cancer patients. V was pared by 6 bases and J by 5 bases, with 10 bases between. This CDR3 spans 12 amino acids. In germline, CDR1 is MNHNY, CDR2 SVGAGI (reference sequence). This table comes from immunoSEQ multiplex PCR, and its TCRdb copy is limited to in-frame clones, with some not included. The sample consists of around 120,000 clones, approximately 94% of them appearing once. Specimen: PBMCs. The rearrangement links TRBV6-6 to TRBJ2-5, with no clear D. The TCR sequence derives from a man aged 50 to 59 with head and neck cancer. CDR3 sequence (DNA): TGTGCCAGCAGCCGGACCGGCGAGACCCAGTACTTC. This sequence encodes CASSRTGETQYF.